This T cell receptor beta chain was captured by sequencing in a study of Ad26.COV2.S vaccination and SARS-CoV-2 variants (dated by TCRdb to the early 2020s). Regarding the complete study: Donors in the vaccine arm were drawn from COV1001, a multicentre, randomized, double-blind, placebo-controlled phase I-IIa trial testing Ad26.COV2.S in healthy adults. Ad26.COV2.S was given intramuscularly at 5x10^10 or 1x10^11 viral particles, as a single shot or as two shots 56 days apart. TCRbeta repertoire sequencing served as the tool for gauging how specific and how broad the SARS-CoV-2-reactive T cell receptors were following Ad26.COV2.S vaccination. A total of 32 samples were included in the TCR-sequenced set, comprising around 19 Ad26.COV2.S vaccine recipients, 5 placebo recipients and 8 SARS-CoV-2 convalescent individuals. Trial participants were randomized into five groups of five, in which low-dose or high-dose Ad26.COV2.S was given once or twice, or placebo was given on both occasions. Throughout the experiments and outcome assessment, investigators stayed blinded to trial group allocation.

Per the publication, the treatment or condition label means: about 20 received Ad26.COV2.S at low or high dose, single or two shots; roughly 5 received placebo; per-sample allocation not given. For vaccine and placebo recipients, repertoires were sequenced using samples collected on day 63 after the first injection. Cohort 1b enrolled 25 to 30 adults aged 18-55 years at a single site in Boston, USA, between 29 July and 7 August 2020. Ad26.COV2.S was a replication-incompetent adenovirus type 26 vector expressing a prefusion-stabilized SARS-CoV-2 spike protein from the original Wuhan strain. The investigation overall reported the following: Substantial breadth of spike-specific CD8+ and CD4+ T cell responses was reported after vaccination. Ad26.COV2.S recipients had higher spike-specific TCR breadth than placebo recipients (P = 0.0014). The authors noted that the TCR breadth and depth analyses may have underestimated total T cell responses. Comparable non-spike TCR breadth was observed between vaccine and placebo recipients, consistent with only spike being contained in the vaccine. The study was not powered for comparison of responses between vaccine doses or regimens.

In the case of this clone: What antigen it recognizes has not been identified. Base qualities are not recorded, but no much larger clone differs from it by a single base.

TCRbeta CDR3 regions were sequenced with the immunoSEQ Assay. After extraction, genomic DNA underwent amplification by bias-controlled multiplex PCR, followed by high-throughput sequencing. The authors' pipeline ran thus. To quantify the absolute abundance of every unique TCRbeta CDR3 region, sequences were collapsed and filtered. Usable DNA was measured by amplifying reference genes present in all nucleated cells, and TCRbeta template counts were normalized to that usable DNA to estimate T cell fraction. Repertoire TCRs were annotated as SARS-CoV-2-specific when V gene, CDR3 amino acid sequence and J gene were exactly matched to a known reactive TCR set. The reference SARS-CoV-2 TCR set came from MIRA and was filtered for enrichment in COVID-19-positive ImmuneCODE repertoires, removing public or cross-reactive TCRs. Using the MIRA antigens, annotated TCRs were further analysed by specific ORF or by position within an ORF. Breadth was defined as the number of annotated unique rearrangements divided by the total number of unique productive rearrangements, and depth was defined as the summed frequency of the annotated unique rearrangements. Two-sided Wilcoxon rank-sum tests were used to compare TCR breadth between groups. TCRdb took this table from immuneACCESS and kept in-frame rearrangements with V and J called. Such tables lack part of the clones; where checked against another copy, unresolved V genes explain under half of the gap, and the rest is unexplained. Clone size and V and J calls were adopted from that table, with D and trimming inferred from the DNA. The sample table contains about 480,000 clones; only one count was recorded for approximately 88% of them. Clones ranked in the top ten supply around 13% of the sample.

Trimming removed 5 bases from V and 7 bases from J, leaving 12 bases between the germline ends. Via the germline V gene (reference sequence), CDR1 is SEHNR and CDR2 FQNEAQ. The CDR3 measures 14 amino acids from cysteine to phenylalanine. The read is trimmed to its CDR3 DNA, 42 bases read in frame from base 1. The clonotype was recovered from a person aged 18 to 59 who received the Ad26.COV2.S COVID-19 vaccine or a placebo. This chain joins TRBV7-9 to TRBJ1-6; possibly the D gene is TRBD1, per 6 matching bases. The specimen comprised peripheral blood, sampled in a trial of Ad26.COV2.S vaccine versus placebo. The DNA is TGTGCCAGCAGCCCGATAACAGGGAATTCACCCCTCCACTTT. Translated, this is CASSPITGNSPLHF.